Listed below are T cell receptor beta chains from one sample, sequenced in a study of CD8 T cells in Susac syndrome. A single record per CDR3 protein comes from TCRdb applying MiXCR to the immunoSEQ multiplex PCR reads. The sample lists approximately 120,000 distinct CDR3 sequences; 80% to 95% were seen once. Sequenced sample: CD8+ T cells from PBMCs. Source of these receptors: a human donor with multiple sclerosis. CDR3s include the opening cysteine and the closing phenylalanine or tryptophan. D genes are given only for firm matches. Only some rows state a clone size, as once, few, many or a class for expanded clones.

-	TRBV19	-	TRBJ2-7	TGTGCCAGTAGCCCGACAGGACGATCCCACGAGCAGTACTTC	CASSPTGRSHEQYF
-	TRBV4-1	once	TRBJ1-5	TGCGCCAGCAGCCCCCGGGGGCTCCTCAGGGATATGGGGAGTAGCAATCAGCCCCAGCATTTT	CASSPRGLLRDMGSSNQPQHF
-	TRBV12-3/TRBV12-4	-	TRBJ1-1	TGTGCCAGCAGTATGGACCCGAACACTGAAGCTTTCTTT	CASSMDPNTEAFF
-	TRBV15	-	TRBJ2-1	TGTGCCACCAGCAGAGATCCCCCATTGAGCTCCTACAATGAGCAGTTCTTC	CATSRDPPLSSYNEQFF
TRBD1	TRBV20-1	-	TRBJ2-7	TGCAGTGATTACAGGGGACCCTACGAGCAGTACTTC	CSDYRGPYEQYF
-	TRBV28	few	TRBJ2-5	TGTGCCAGCAGCCCCGGCCAAGAGACCCAGTACTTC	CASSPGQETQYF
TRBD2	TRBV4-1	-	TRBJ2-2	TGCGCCAGCAGCCAAGTGACTAGCGCGAACACCGGGGAGCTGTTTTTT	CASSQVTSANTGELFF
TRBD1	TRBV27	once	TRBJ2-7	TGTGCCAGCAGTTTATCGGCCCGGGACAGGGTGTTTGAGCAGTACTTC	CASSLSARDRVFEQYF
TRBD2	TRBV6-6	-	TRBJ2-7	TGTGCCAGCAGTTACTCGGGACTAGCGGACTACGAGCAGTACTTC	CASSYSGLADYEQYF
-	TRBV12-3/TRBV12-4	-	TRBJ1-5	TGTGCCAGCATCGAATGGGCAGGAAGCAATCAGCCCCAGCATTTT	CASIEWAGSNQPQHF
TRBD1	TRBV24-1	-	TRBJ2-2	TGTGCCACCAGCTACAACAGGGGACAGAACACCGGGGAGCTGTTTTTT	CATSYNRGQNTGELFF
-	TRBV4-1	-	TRBJ2-1	TGCGCCAGCAGCCACCCGCCGGGCGGGGATGAGCAGTTCTTC	CASSHPPGGDEQFF
-	TRBV19	-	TRBJ1-1	TGTGCCAGTAGTATAGGGGCGAATGAAGCTTTCTTT	CASSIGANEAFF
TRBD2	TRBV28	-	TRBJ2-3	TGTGCCAGCAGTTTATGGCAAACTAGCGGGGGTAGTGTGGATACGCAGTATTTT	CASSLWQTSGGSVDTQYF
TRBD2	TRBV19	-	TRBJ2-7	TGTGCCAGTAGTAGAGAACTAGCGGGGTACCACGAGCAGTACTTC	CASSRELAGYHEQYF
-	TRBV29-1	-	TRBJ1-1	TGCAGCGTTGACATTCTCGGGGGGACTGAAGCTTTCTTT	CSVDILGGTEAFF
-	TRBV7-9	-	TRBJ1-1	TGTGCCAGCAGACAAACCGGGGCCCAGGGGACTGAAGCTTTCTTT	CASRQTGAQGTEAFF
-	TRBV28	-	TRBJ1-2	TGTGCCAGCAGTCCACCGACAGAGAACTATGGCTACACCTTC	CASSPPTENYGYTF
-	TRBV27	-	TRBJ1-2	TGTGCCAGCAGTTTATCAGGGTATAACGGCTACACCTTC	CASSLSGYNGYTF
-	TRBV4-1	-	TRBJ2-5	TGCGCCAGCAGCCAAGAATGGAGGGGGGAGACCCAGTACTTC	CASSQEWRGETQYF
-	TRBV5-1	-	TRBJ2-6	TGCGCCAGCAGCTTAAACAGGTTCTCTGGGGCCAACGTCCTGACTTTC	CASSLNRFSGANVLTF
-	TRBV12-3/TRBV12-4	-	TRBJ2-7	TGTGCCAGCAGTTTAGGGCGGGTCGAGCAGTACTTC	CASSLGRVEQYF
TRBD1	TRBV24-1	-	TRBJ1-5	TGTGCCACCAGTGATGCGCGTTCGAGGGGGCCATACAATCAGCCCCAGCATTTT	CATSDARSRGPYNQPQHF
-	TRBV20-1	-	TRBJ2-1	TGCAGTGCTAGAGAGGGGCTCTGGGGTGAGCAGTTCTTC	CSAREGLWGEQFF
-	TRBV7-9	once	TRBJ1-6	TGTGCCAGCAGCTTAGGATATTCACCCCTCCACTTT	CASSLGYSPLHF
TRBD1	TRBV9	-	TRBJ1-1	TGTGCCAGCAGCGCCGGGACAGGGGGAACTGAAGCTTTCTTT	CASSAGTGGTEAFF
-	TRBV5-1	-	TRBJ2-7	TGCGCCAGCAGCTTGGGGGCAGGGGGAGGCTACGAGCAGTACTTC	CASSLGAGGGYEQYF
-	TRBV4-1	-	TRBJ2-7	TGCGCCAGCAGCCAAGTCGGCAGGAGCTCCTACGAGCAGTACTTC	CASSQVGRSSYEQYF
-	TRBV9	-	TRBJ2-2	TGTGCCAGCAGCGTAGACCCCCGGCACACCGGGGAGCTGTTTTTT	CASSVDPRHTGELFF